This T cell receptor (beta chain) appears in the sequencing data of a study of T cells after somatic rescue of genetic block (dated by TCRdb to 2018 to 2021). Regarding the study in general: The study assessed how robust, over the long term, a T-cell system was when the system had developed through somatic rescue of a genetic block in T-cell development.

CDR1 and CDR2, looked up from the germline V gene, are MDHEN and SYDVKM. The CDR3 spans 16 residues, from the cysteine through the phenylalanine. Of the read, only the CDR3 DNA is kept; its 48 bases are in frame from base 1. V loses 2 bases, J loses 0 bases, and the germline ends lie 13 bases apart. The library came from the immunoSEQ multiplex PCR assay. TCRdb mirrors the immuneACCESS table, restricted to in-frame sequences. Some clones are absent from its copies; in checked studies, under half trace to an unresolved V gene, and the reason for the others is unknown. For this sample the table gives some 68,000 clones, of which approximately 90% were detected only once. Of the sample, 2.8% is held by the ten largest clones. Regarding this clone: The clone's antigen remains unknown. Base qualities are missing; no much larger clone stands one base away.

Recombination linked TRBV28 to TRBJ1-2; the D gene is not confidently resolved. The TCR originated in a man aged 25-45 years. Source material: peripheral blood mononuclear cells (PBMCs). At the DNA level, the sequence is TGTGCCAGCAGTTTAGCCTCCGGGTCGGCTAACTATGGCTACACCTTC. This is translated as CASSLASGSANYGYTF.